Listed here are 22 T cell receptor beta chains from one sample, sequenced in a study of cytomegalovirus exposure and HLA in healthy donors. The PCR had 60 Vbeta and 13 Jbeta primers. Generated by immunoSEQ multiplex PCR, the TCRdb table keeps only in-frame clones and is missing some. The sample includes 120,000 or so clones, 17% seen only once; the top ten take 2.9%. Input material: PBMCs. These TCRs come from a female donor in good health and CMV-seropositive.

The chain joins TRBV27 to TRBJ2-1; D possibly corresponds to TRBD1 (6 bases). V lost 9 bases and J 6 bases, leaving 12 bases between the germline ends. Germline values: CDR1 MNHEY, CDR2 SMNVEV (reference sequence). The CDR3 totals 12 residues. CDR3: CASAQGINEQFF. CDR3 coding DNA: TGTGCCAGTGCTCAGGGGATCAATGAGCAGTTCTTC.

This chain connects TRBV9 to TRBJ2-5; D is uncertain. V was shortened by 0 bases and J by 1 base, with 7 bases between the two germline ends. Germline V CDR1 and CDR2: SGDLS, YYNGEE. This CDR3 spans 14 amino acids. The CDR3 spells CASSVVGFQETQYF. The CDR3 region has the DNA TGTGCCAGCAGCGTAGTCGGGTTCCAAGAGACCCAGTACTTC.

This clone occurred a few times. This rearrangement joins TRBV19 to TRBJ2-1, with D perhaps TRBD2 (6 bases). The germline V and J ends were trimmed by 5 bases and 3 bases, with 14 bases remaining between them. In germline, CDR1 is LNHDA, CDR2 SQIVND (reference sequence). The length of the CDR3 is 15 residues. The CDR3 region is CASSAPGGNYNEQFF. The CDR3 nucleotides are TGTGCCAGTAGTGCCCCTGGCGGGAACTACAATGAGCAGTTCTTC.

About this clone: The sample carries other DNA sequences with the same CDR3. The rearrangement uses TRBV5-6 and TRBJ2-2; D might be TRBD2 (6 bases). The ends were cut back, 4 bases at V and 1 base at J, with 14 bases in the middle. The CDR3 extends over 16 amino acids. Germline V gene lookup returns CDR1 SGHDT and CDR2 YYEEEE. This chain's CDR3 is CASSPGTFLNTGELFF. Written as DNA, the CDR3 is TGTGCCAGCAGCCCCGGGACTTTCTTGAACACCGGGGAGCTGTTTTTT.

In its sample, this clone was seen a few times. The rearrangement uses TRBV28 and TRBJ1-5; TRBD1 might be the D (6 bases). Trimming stripped 7 bases from V and 7 bases from J, with 17 bases between. Germline values: CDR1 MDHEN, CDR2 SYDVKM. The CDR3 extends over 14 amino acids. CDR3 residues: CASTINREGQPQHF. The CDR3 bases are TGTGCCAGCACTATAAACAGGGAGGGCCAGCCCCAGCATTTT.

The chain couples TRBV5-6 to TRBJ2-5, with D possibly TRBD2 on 6 matching bases. The CDR3 contains 15 residues. Trimming removed 4 bases from V and 0 bases from J, with 13 bases in between. Germline CDR1 is SGHDT and CDR2 is YYEEEE. This CDR3 is CASSKGLTYQETQYF. The DNA of the CDR3 is TGTGCCAGCAGCAAGGGACTGACATACCAAGAGACCCAGTACTTC.

The CDR3 protein is CASSKSTRDTRFYEQYF. The DNA of the CDR3 is TGTGCCAGCAGTAAAAGTACCCGGGACACACGTTTCTACGAGCAGTACTTC. The V and J genes are TRBV11-2 and TRBJ2-7; a possible D gene is TRBD1 (6 bases). Germline V gene data show CDR1 as SGHAT and CDR2 as FQNNGV. The V end lost 6 bases, the J end lost 3 bases, and 24 bases lay between the germline ends. There are 17 residues in the CDR3.

V is TRBV2 and J is TRBJ1-2, with D tentatively TRBD1 (5 bases). Deletions cut 2 bases from V and 4 bases from J, with 14 bases between. Germline V gene lookup returns CDR1 SNHLY and CDR2 FYNNEI. There are 15 residues in the CDR3. The CDR3 nucleotides are TGTGCCAGCAGTGAATGGAAGACAGCCTTCTATGGCTACACCTTC. This codes for CASSEWKTAFYGYTF. Together with reference TRBV2 and TRBJ1-2, the CDR3 gives the full variable domain: EPEVTQTPSHQVTQMGQEVILRCVPISNHLYFYWYRQILGQKVEFLVSFYNNEISEKSEIFDDQFSVERPDGSNFTLKIRSTKLEDSAMYFCASSEWKTAFYGYTFGSGTRLTVV.

This clone was observed a few times. In DNA form, the CDR3 reads TGTGCCAGCAGTGCTCCCCCCGGGACTACCGGTTACGAGCAGTACTTC. Its protein product is CASSAPPGTTGYEQYF. The chain links TRBV2 to TRBJ2-7, with 7 bases aligning to TRBD2. Germline loops: CDR1 SNHLY, CDR2 FYNNEI. The CDR3 extends over 16 amino acids. The J segment lost 4 bases and the V segment lost 4 bases, leaving 13 bases of the junction unmatched.

The rearrangement uses TRBV9 and TRBJ2-7, with a possible D match to TRBD2 (5 bases). CDR1 is SGDLS and CDR2 is YYNGEE in the germline V gene. The ends were cut back, 0 bases at V and 3 bases at J, with 13 bases in the middle. The CDR3 runs to 15 residues. The CDR3 protein is CASSVDDSGSYEQYF. DNA of the CDR3: TGTGCCAGCAGCGTAGACGACTCGGGAAGCTACGAGCAGTACTTC. Full variable domain (remainder filled in from reference TRBV9 and TRBJ2-7): DSGVTQTPKHLITATGQRVTLRCSPRSGDLSVYWYQQSLDQGLQFLIQYYNGEERAKGNILERFSAQQFPDLHSELNLSSLELGDSALYFCASSVDDSGSYEQYFGPGTRLTVT.

This clone was counted a few times. The chain is built from TRBV6-1 and TRBJ1-1; TRBD1 matches at 7 bases. CDR3 length: 13 residues. Trimming at V came to 4 bases and at J to 6 bases, leaving 5 bases not matched to a gene. Germline V gene sequence: CDR1 MNHNS, CDR2 SASEGT. This chain's CDR3 is CASSARTGPEAFF. The CDR3 region has the DNA TGTGCCAGCAGTGCTCGGACAGGACCTGAAGCTTTCTTT.

V usage is TRBV2 and J usage is TRBJ2-1; D unresolved. The germline V and J ends were trimmed by 7 bases and 6 bases, with 10 bases remaining between them. CDR3 length equals 12 residues. Germline V gene sequence: CDR1 SNHLY, CDR2 FYNNEI. The CDR3 protein is CASNLLRNEQFF. The CDR3 DNA reads TGTGCCAGCAACCTCCTGCGCAATGAGCAGTTCTTC. The full variable domain, completed using reference TRBV2 and TRBJ2-1, is EPEVTQTPSHQVTQMGQEVILRCVPISNHLYFYWYRQILGQKVEFLVSFYNNEISEKSEIFDDQFSVERPDGSNFTLKIRSTKLEDSAMYFCASNLLRNEQFFGPGTRLTVL.

A few counts support this clone. The gene calls are TRBV10-1 and TRBJ2-5; 11 nucleotides match TRBD2. The CDR3 spans 17 residues. Trimming at V came to 8 bases and at J to 0 bases, leaving 11 bases not matched to a gene. Germline values: CDR1 WNHNN, CDR2 SYGVQD (reference sequence). The CDR3: CASGEVIAGGNQETQYF. CDR3 coding DNA: TGCGCCAGCGGCGAGGTAATAGCGGGAGGGAACCAAGAGACCCAGTACTTC.

This clone was seen only a few times. As DNA, the CDR3 is TGCGCCAGCAGCTTGGTTGCGGGGGCGAGACGGAATGAAAAACTGTTTTTT. Amino acids: CASSLVAGARRNEKLFF. V is TRBV5-1 and J is TRBJ1-4, with a possible D match to TRBD1 (6 bases). This CDR3 has 17 residues. Trimming pared 0 bases from V and 5 bases from J, leaving 17 bases between. CDR1 is SGHRS, CDR2 YFSETQ, per germline. Looking up the rest from reference TRBV5-1 and TRBJ1-4 gives the full variable domain: KAGVTQTPRYLIKTRGQQVTLSCSPISGHRSVSWYQQTPGQGLQFLFEYFSETQRNKGNFPGRFSGRQFSNSRSEMNVSTLELGDSALYLCASSLVAGARRNEKLFFGSGTQLSVL.

This clone was detected only a few times. V usage is TRBV7-9 and J usage is TRBJ1-2; 7 bases match TRBD1. CDR1 is SEHNR and CDR2 is FQNEAQ in the germline V gene (reference sequence). V was clipped by 5 bases and J by 6 bases; unmatched bases: 6. The length of the CDR3 is 13 residues. CDR3 nucleotides: TGTGCCAGCAGCCTGGGGACAGAACATGGCTACACCTTC. Its protein product is CASSLGTEHGYTF.

This clone was counted a few times. The chain combines TRBV13 with TRBJ2-5; possibly TRBD1 for D (6 bases). The germline gives CDR1 PRHDT, CDR2 FYEKMQ (reference sequence). The CDR3 runs to 14 residues. The V gene lost 3 bases and the J gene lost 0 bases, with 8 bases spanning the gap. The CDR3 nucleotides read TGTGCCAGCAGCTTGGGACACAACCAAGAGACCCAGTACTTC. Its translation is CASSLGHNQETQYF.

The chain employs TRBV28 and TRBJ1-1, with TRBD1 as a possible D gene (5 bases). V dropped 7 bases and J dropped 5 bases, with 14 bases sitting between them. Per germline, CDR1 MDHEN and CDR2 SYDVKM. This CDR3 contains 13 residues. The CDR3 coding sequence is TGTGCCAGCAATACCCCCGGGGGGACTGAAGCTTTCTTT. Protein product: CASNTPGGTEAFF.

The chain links TRBV30 to TRBJ1-1; no clear D. Trimming took 7 bases from V and 5 from J, leaving 26 bases between them. This CDR3 comprises 16 residues. The germline V gene encodes CDR1 GTSNPN and CDR2 SVGIG (reference sequence). CDR3 amino acids: CASPRGQFGPLTEAFF. In DNA form, the CDR3 reads TGTGCCTCCCCGAGAGGGCAGTTCGGGCCTCTAACTGAAGCTTTCTTT.

This clone came up a few times. The gene calls are TRBV2 and TRBJ2-7; D ambiguous. The CDR3 is 14 amino acids. The germline V and J ends were trimmed by 4 bases and 0 bases, with 10 bases remaining between them. Germline values: CDR1 SNHLY, CDR2 FYNNEI. The DNA for the CDR3 is TGTGCCAGCAGTGTGTATAGTGCCTCCTACGAGCAGTACTTC. Its protein product is CASSVYSASYEQYF.

The chain uses TRBV19 and TRBJ1-6; D may be TRBD1 (5 bases). V was cut by 2 bases and J by 0 bases, with 11 bases left in between. Germline V lookup: CDR1 LNHDA, CDR2 SQIVND (reference sequence). CDR3 length: 17 residues. For the CDR3, the DNA is TGTGCCAGTAGTATATTCGGACAAAGCTCCTATAATTCACCCCTCCACTTT. Amino acids: CASSIFGQSSYNSPLHF.

The chain carries TRBV28 and TRBJ1-4; perhaps TRBD1 as D (6 bases). V was clipped by 6 bases and J by 7 bases, with 21 bases between them. Germline lookup yields CDR1 MDHEN and CDR2 SYDVKM. This CDR3 spans 16 amino acids. The CDR3 nucleotides are TGTGCCAGCAGCGGAACCCGGGACAATTTCGGTGAAAAACTGTTTTTT. Translating it yields CASSGTRDNFGEKLFF.

This rearrangement joins TRBV9 to TRBJ1-3, with 10 bases lining up with TRBD1. The CDR3 has 16 amino acids. Unmatched junction bases numbered 3, after V lost 2 bases and J lost 1 base. CDR1 and CDR2 (germline): SGDLS, YYNGEE. Written as DNA, the CDR3 is TGTGCCAGCAGCGTTGACAGGGGGCTGTCTGGAAACACCATATATTTT. Translated: CASSVDRGLSGNTIYF.